The entry that follows covers one T cell receptor beta chain sequence. In the authors' workflow: Reference gene primer amplification gave estimated nucleated cell counts. TCRdb's copy holds only in-frame clones and misses some; the assay was immunoSEQ multiplex PCR. The DNA was the basis for D and trimming; V, J and clone size are from that table. The table includes fewer than 250,000 clones, approximately 85% detected once. Looked up from germline, CDR1 is SNHLY and CDR2 is FYNNEI. This CDR3 comprises 12 residues. V was shortened by 7 bases and J by 4 bases, with 10 bases between the two germline ends. The data were taken from a study of blood T cell repertoires in COVID-19. Turning to the study itself: Sources were T cells, B-cell-depleted T cells, or PBMCs; the material itself was cDNA or gDNA.

The sequencing input was peripheral blood. This sequence joins TRBV2 and TRBJ2-5; D gene ambiguous. This TCR was recovered from a man aged 45-65 years with acute or convalescent COVID-19. The CDR3 sequence is CASKVVLETQYF. CDR3 coding DNA: TGTGCCAGCAAAGTAGTCCTAGAGACCCAGTACTTC.